This passage covers 16 T cell receptor beta chains from one sample sequenced in a study of CD8 T cells in ankylosing spondylitis. TCRdb redid the calling of the 5' RACE reads with MiXCR, one entry per CDR3 protein. This sample yields tens of thousands of distinct CDR3 sequences, of which 4.5% to 5.5% are seen a single time; less than 2% belongs to the top ten. Sequences were obtained from blood, either unsorted or a sorted T cell fraction (not recorded which). The receptors stem from a female donor with ankylosing spondylitis or in good health (not recorded which).

This clonotype was detected many times. The V and J genes are TRBV9 and TRBJ2-7; no firm D call. Trimming stripped 6 bases from V and 0 bases from J, with 13 bases between. CDR3 length: 14 residues. CDR1 SGDLS and CDR2 YYNGEE come from the germline V gene. CDR3 nucleotide sequence: TGTGCCAGCAATCCGGAACCGAGCTCCTACGAGCAGTACTTC. This codes for CASNPEPSSYEQYF.

By sample share, this clonotype is medium-sized. This chain connects TRBV9 to TRBJ2-1, with 15 bases aligning to TRBD2. CDR3 length: 16 residues. Germline CDR1 reads SGDLS; CDR2 reads YYNGEE. Unmatched junction bases numbered 5, after V lost 4 bases and J lost 6 bases. The DNA of the CDR3 is TGTGCCAGCAGCTCAGGACTAGCGGGAGGGATCAATGAGCAGTTCTTC. This gives the protein CASSSGLAGGINEQFF.

Many counts were recorded for this clonotype. The chain joins TRBV9 to TRBJ2-7, with TRBD1 matching over 7 bases. The CDR3 totals 14 residues. J gave up 5 bases and V 4 bases, and 9 bases lay outside the gene matches. Germline assignment: CDR1 SGDLS and CDR2 YYNGEE. The CDR3 loop is CASSPRGTDDEQYF. Written as DNA, the CDR3 is TGTGCCAGCAGCCCGAGGGGGACAGACGACGAGCAGTACTTC. Together with reference TRBV9 and TRBJ2-7, the CDR3 gives the full variable domain: DSGVTQTPKHLITATGQRVTLRCSPRSGDLSVYWYQQSLDQGLQFLIQYYNGEERAKGNILERFSAQQFPDLHSELNLSSLELGDSALYFCASSPRGTDDEQYFGPGTRLTVT.

This clonotype was seen at least ten times. The J gene is TRBJ2-7, the V gene TRBV9, with 8 bases lining up with TRBD2. CDR3 length equals 14 residues. The junction had 7 bases not matched to a gene; V was cut back by 2 bases and J by 6 bases. The germline V gene encodes CDR1 SGDLS and CDR2 YYNGEE. The CDR3 DNA follows: TGTGCCAGCAGCGTCGCCGGGACTAGTAGCGAGCAGTACTTC. It yields the protein CASSVAGTSSEQYF.

The J gene is TRBJ2-1, the V gene TRBV9, with 7 bases identical to TRBD2. With V trimmed by 2 bases and J by 5 bases, 4 bases remained unmatched. CDR3 length equals 14 residues. In germline, CDR1 is SGDLS, CDR2 YYNGEE. CDR3 sequence (DNA): TGTGCCAGCAGCGTCGGGGGGAAGAACAATGAGCAGTTCTTC. Translated, it gives CASSVGGKNNEQFF.

There are many counts of this clonotype. Here the CDR3 DNA reads TGTGCCAGCACCCCAGGGGGACGCTCCTACAATGAGCAGTTCTTC. As protein: CASTPGGRSYNEQFF. The chain couples TRBV9 to TRBJ2-1; 7 bases are a match to TRBD1. In germline, CDR1 is SGDLS, CDR2 YYNGEE. V was pared by 6 bases and J by 0 bases, with 6 bases of the junction left unmatched. CDR3 length: 15 residues.

This clonotype was picked up many times. The chain recombines TRBV9 with TRBJ2-7, with D possibly matching TRBD2 (5 bases). Germline values: CDR1 SGDLS, CDR2 YYNGEE. The V gene lost 0 bases and the J gene lost 0 bases, with 7 bases spanning the gap. The CDR3 spans 14 residues. For the CDR3, the DNA is TGTGCCAGCAGCGTAGCTAGCTCCTCCTACGAGCAGTACTTC. This sequence encodes CASSVASSSYEQYF.

This clonotype is labeled medium-sized (0.01 to 0.1%). The chain links TRBV9 to TRBJ1-2; no reliable D call. The germline gives CDR1 SGDLS, CDR2 YYNGEE. This CDR3 comprises 15 residues. The germline V and J ends were trimmed by 0 bases and 0 bases, with 9 bases remaining between them. CDR3: CASSVGGQTNYGYTF. The DNA of the CDR3 is TGTGCCAGCAGCGTAGGTGGCCAAACTAACTATGGCTACACCTTC.

There are many counts of this clonotype. The rearrangement uses TRBV9 and TRBJ2-1; D is unclear. The V and J ends lost 4 bases and 6 bases respectively, with 26 bases between them. CDR3 length: 18 amino acids. Germline CDR1 SGDLS, CDR2 YYNGEE. The DNA for the CDR3 is TGTGCCAGCAGCTCAGACGGTAGGGATTTATGGGCGACCAATGAGCAGTTCTTC. Protein product: CASSSDGRDLWATNEQFF.

This clonotype was recorded many times. V gene TRBV9 combines with J gene TRBJ1-1; D gene unclear. This CDR3 comprises 14 residues. V was cut by 0 bases and J by 1 base, with 7 bases left in between. Germline CDR1 is SGDLS and CDR2 is YYNGEE. CDR3 sequence (DNA): TGTGCCAGCAGCGTAGGTTTAGCGAACACTGAAGCTTTCTTT. The encoded protein is CASSVGLANTEAFF.

This clonotype is labeled medium-sized. This chain uses TRBV9 with TRBJ1-3; D is ambiguous. Trimming took 4 bases from V and 0 from J, leaving 11 bases between them. From germline, CDR1 is SGDLS and CDR2 YYNGEE. The CDR3 has 15 amino acids. For the CDR3, the DNA is TGTGCCAGCAGCCTCTTGGGTACCTCTGGAAACACCATATATTTT. Its translation is CASSLLGTSGNTIYF.

CDR3 amino acids: CASSVAALAGTYNEQFF. CDR3 nucleotides: TGTGCCAGCAGCGTAGCAGCACTAGCGGGGACCTACAATGAGCAGTTCTTC. The chain employs TRBV9 and TRBJ2-1; 10 bases fit TRBD2. The CDR3 spans 17 residues. The junction had 5 bases not matched to a gene; V was cut back by 0 bases and J by 2 bases. The germline gives CDR1 SGDLS, CDR2 YYNGEE.

This clonotype was counted many times. The chain has TRBV9 and TRBJ2-1, with D possibly matching TRBD2 (6 bases). Germline V lookup: CDR1 SGDLS, CDR2 YYNGEE. The ends were cut back, 3 bases at V and 4 bases at J, with 14 bases in the middle. This CDR3 is built from 15 residues. CDR3 protein: CASSARDSGYNEQFF. CDR3 coding DNA: TGTGCCAGCAGCGCCCGGGATAGCGGTTACAATGAGCAGTTCTTC.

This clonotype was counted ten times or more. The chain links TRBV9 to TRBJ2-3; D remains unclear. The germline V and J ends were trimmed by 4 bases and 3 bases, with 9 bases remaining between them. The CDR3 spans 13 residues. CDR1 SGDLS and CDR2 YYNGEE come from the germline V gene. The CDR3 nucleotides read TGTGCCAGCAGCACGTCGAAAACAGATACGCAGTATTTT. Its protein is CASSTSKTDTQYF.

This clonotype has ten or more counts. V is TRBV9 and J is TRBJ2-2; 9 nucleotides line up with TRBD2. Losses at the gene ends were 0 bases for V and 1 base for J; bases not matched to a gene: 4. Germline loops: CDR1 SGDLS, CDR2 YYNGEE. This CDR3 is 17 amino acids long. The CDR3 DNA reads TGTGCCAGCAGCGTAGGAGTAGCGGGGGAGAACACCGGGGAGCTGTTTTTT. Translating it yields CASSVGVAGENTGELFF.

This clonotype was seen a few times. The rearrangement joins TRBV9 to TRBJ2-5; no firm D call. The ends were cut back, 0 bases at V and 2 bases at J, with 11 bases in the middle. This CDR3 has 15 residues. Germline lookup yields CDR1 SGDLS and CDR2 YYNGEE. The CDR3 loop is CASSVAPNLQETQYF. The CDR3 DNA reads as TGTGCCAGCAGCGTAGCACCGAACTTACAAGAGACCCAGTACTTC.